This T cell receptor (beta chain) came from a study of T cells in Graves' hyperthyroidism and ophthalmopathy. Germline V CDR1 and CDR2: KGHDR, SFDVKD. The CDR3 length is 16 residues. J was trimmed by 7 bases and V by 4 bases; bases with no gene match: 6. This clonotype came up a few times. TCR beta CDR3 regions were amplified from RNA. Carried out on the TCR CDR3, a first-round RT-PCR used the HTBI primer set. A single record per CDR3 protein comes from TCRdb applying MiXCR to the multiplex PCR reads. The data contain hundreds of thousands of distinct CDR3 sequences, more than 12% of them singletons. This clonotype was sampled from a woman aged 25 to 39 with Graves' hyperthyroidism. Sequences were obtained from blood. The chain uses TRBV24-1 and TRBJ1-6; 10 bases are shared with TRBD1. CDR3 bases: TGTGCCACCAGTGAAGGCGGACAGGGGGAAAATTCACCCCTCCACTTT. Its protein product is CATSEGGQGENSPLHF.